This is a list of T cell receptor beta chains from one sample in a study of long-term antiretroviral therapy in people with HIV. The method was immunoSEQ multiplex PCR; TCRdb's version includes in-frame clones alone and lacks a portion of them. The sample yields about 33,000 clones, 65% to 80% seen once. Source: unsorted PBMCs, taken 2 years after starting antiretroviral therapy. These receptors came from a woman aged 50 to 65 with HIV. Both conserved end residues are part of each CDR3. The D gene is left open where the match is weak. A clone size is listed for some rows: how often the clone was seen (once, few, many), or a class if it is expanded.

CASIKTQGNPQYF | TGTGCCAGCATAAAGACCCAGGGGAATCCCCAGTACTTC | NA | TRBJ2-5 | TRBV6-1 | NA
CASSQGVRSTDTQYF | TGTGCCAGCAGCCAAGGAGTTCGCAGCACAGATACGCAGTATTTT | NA | TRBJ2-3 | TRBV14 | NA
CASSLDHYSPLHF | TGTGCCAGCAGCTTAGATCATTACTCACCCCTCCACTTT | NA | TRBJ1-6 | TRBV7-7 | NA
CASSYDRGRNYGYTF | TGTGCCAGCAGCTACGATAGGGGGCGCAACTATGGCTACACCTTC | TRBD1 | TRBJ1-2 | TRBV7-9 | NA
CASTTGQTDTQYF | TGTGCCAGCACCACAGGACAGACAGATACGCAGTATTTT | NA | TRBJ2-3 | TRBV18 | NA
CASRRAGGRVYEQYF | TGTGCCAGCCGACGCGCCGGGGGGCGCGTCTACGAGCAGTACTTC | NA | TRBJ2-7 | TRBV6-5 | NA
CSARDLTRTGELFF | TGCAGCGCTAGAGACCTTACCAGGACCGGGGAGCTGTTTTTT | NA | TRBJ2-2 | TRBV29-1 | NA
CASSLGTGDANNSPLHF | TGCGCCAGCAGCTTGGGGACAGGGGACGCGAATAATTCACCCCTCCACTTT | TRBD1 | TRBJ1-6 | TRBV5-1 | few
CAWSVGGPQHF | TGTGCCTGGAGTGTAGGCGGGCCCCAGCATTTT | NA | TRBJ1-5 | TRBV30 | NA
CASSLVWSETGGHEKLFF | TGTGCCAGCAGCTTAGTTTGGTCCGAGACAGGGGGCCATGAAAAACTGTTTTTT | TRBD1 | TRBJ1-4 | TRBV11-2 | NA
CASGFGEGSYNEQFF | TGTGCTAGTGGTTTTGGGGAGGGGTCCTACAATGAGCAGTTCTTC | TRBD2 | TRBJ2-1 | TRBV12-5 | NA
CASRRLQGREKLFF | TGTGCCAGCAGGCGATTACAGGGGAGGGAAAAACTGTTTTTT | TRBD1 | TRBJ1-4 | TRBV27 | few
CASSPGGIQETQYF | TGTGCCAGCAGCCCCGGAGGTATACAAGAGACCCAGTACTTC | NA | TRBJ2-5 | TRBV13 | NA
CASSFGGGRNEQFF | TGCGCCAGCAGCTTTGGCGGGGGGAGGAATGAGCAGTTCTTC | TRBD2 | TRBJ2-1 | TRBV5-1 | NA
CSAGQGGGGYTF | TGCAGCGCCGGACAGGGGGGCGGTGGCTACACCTTC | TRBD1 | TRBJ1-2 | TRBV29-1 | NA
CSVEGGTTVYNEQFF | TGCAGCGTTGAAGGTGGGACTACCGTATACAATGAGCAGTTCTTC | TRBD2 | TRBJ2-1 | TRBV29-1 | NA
CASSYSASEETQYF | TGTGCCAGCAGTTACTCCGCTAGCGAAGAGACCCAGTACTTC | NA | TRBJ2-5 | TRBV6-6 | NA
CASRTGTSGTDTQYF | TGTGCCAGCAGAACCGGGACTAGCGGCACAGATACGCAGTATTTT | TRBD2 | TRBJ2-3 | TRBV27 | NA
CASSESPLDTGELFF | TGCGCCAGCAGTGAGTCCCCCCTAGACACCGGGGAGCTGTTTTTT | NA | TRBJ2-2 | TRBV10-2 | NA
CASSFGGGGSYGYTF | TGTGCCAGCAGCTTTGGGGGAGGGGGGAGCTATGGCTACACCTTC | NA | TRBJ1-2 | TRBV11-2 | NA